A single sample is the source of the 15 T cell receptor beta chains below, sequenced in a study of PD-L1 blockade in urothelial cancer. Time point: pretreatment peripheral blood. Clones were sequenced by immunoSEQ multiplex PCR, and TCRdb holds only the in-frame ones, with some missing. The sample shows 90,000 to 100,000 clones, roughly 90% of them seen only once. The sequences come from PBMCs, collected around atezolizumab (anti-PD-L1) treatment. The origin of the receptors is a man aged 60-69 years with urothelial cancer.

CDR3 in amino acids: CASSRDSSNQPQHF. CDR3 sequence (DNA): TGTGCCAGCTCCCGGGACAGTAGCAATCAGCCCCAGCATTTT. The chain recombines TRBV2 with TRBJ1-5; 7 bases align to TRBD1. Trimming removed 8 bases from V and 0 bases from J; junction bases left unmatched: 4. Looked up from germline, CDR1 is SNHLY and CDR2 is FYNNEI. The CDR3 is made up of 14 amino acids.

The rearrangement joins TRBV19 to TRBJ2-3, with TRBD2 identical over 11 bases. After removal of 4 bases from V and 7 bases from J, the junction contained 4 bases not matched to a gene. This CDR3 is built from 14 residues. The germline V gene has CDR1 LNHDA and CDR2 SQIVND (reference sequence). Here the CDR3 reads CASSTSGGRNTQYF. The CDR3, as DNA: TGTGCCAGTAGTACTAGCGGGGGGAGGAATACGCAGTATTTT.

The chain uses TRBV28 and TRBJ2-3; 7 nucleotides match TRBD2. The ends lost 9 bases at V and 1 base at J; junction bases unmatched: 7. The V gene's germline CDR1 is MDHEN and CDR2 SYDVKM. This CDR3 has 14 residues. CDR3 bases: TGTGCCAGTATTATGGCGGGAGGCACAGATACGCAGTATTTT. Amino acid sequence: CASIMAGGTDTQYF.

V and J are TRBV28 and TRBJ2-1; unclear D gene. CDR1 and CDR2 from the germline V gene are MDHEN and SYDVKM. V was trimmed by 4 bases and J by 7 bases, leaving 14 bases between them. The CDR3 sequence is 14 residues long. CDR3 protein: CASSYGGYSNEQFF. Written as DNA, the CDR3 is TGTGCCAGCAGTTATGGCGGATATAGTAATGAGCAGTTCTTC.

The V call is TRBV4-3, the J call TRBJ1-6, with D unresolved. Trimming stripped 2 bases from V and 7 bases from J, with 12 bases between. The CDR3 is 15 residues long. Germline lookup yields CDR1 LGHNA and CDR2 YSLEER. The CDR3 DNA reads as TGCGCCAGCAGCCAAAACGGGGAGGGAAATTCACCCCTCCACTTT. Residues: CASSQNGEGNSPLHF.

The chain employs TRBV19 and TRBJ2-5; D is ambiguous. This CDR3 has 14 residues. Germline CDR1 LNHDA, CDR2 SQIVND (reference sequence). Trimming shortened V by 5 bases and J by 5 bases, and 15 bases separated the two germline ends. The CDR3 here is CASSPGPILETQYF. DNA for the CDR3: TGTGCCAGTAGTCCCGGTCCAATTTTGGAGACCCAGTACTTC.

V and J are TRBV5-1 and TRBJ2-2; TRBD1 aligns across 8 bases. Per the germline V gene, CDR1 is SGHRS and CDR2 is YFSETQ. The length of the CDR3 is 15 residues. The V segment lost 4 bases and the J segment 1 base; nucleotides outside the gene matches: 3. CDR3 coding DNA: TGCGCCAGCAGCCCGACAGGGGAGAACACCGGGGAGCTGTTTTTT. Protein product: CASSPTGENTGELFF.

The chain carries TRBV4-1 and TRBJ2-3, with 9 bases identical to TRBD2. The junction had 2 bases not matched to a gene; V was cut back by 9 bases and J by 1 base. CDR1 and CDR2 (germline): MGHRA, YSYEKL. CDR3 length: 13 amino acids. As DNA, the CDR3 is TGCGCCAGTAAGCGGGAGGGCACAGATACGCAGTATTTT. Translated: CASKREGTDTQYF.

The chain recombines TRBV7-9 with TRBJ1-4; 7 nucleotides agree with TRBD1. The CDR3 is made up of 14 amino acids. Germline-derived CDR1 and CDR2 are SEHNR and FQNEAQ (reference sequence). V dropped 5 bases and J dropped 8; count of bases not matched to a gene: 8. This CDR3 is CASSLGQAREKLFF. The CDR3 DNA reads as TGTGCCAGCAGCCTTGGACAGGCCCGGGAAAAACTGTTTTTT.

This chain joins TRBV10-1 and TRBJ2-2, with D uncertain. Germline V CDR1 and CDR2: WNHNN, SYGVQD (reference sequence). V was clipped by 6 bases and J by 6 bases, with 14 bases between them. The CDR3 contains 14 residues. CDR3 nucleotide sequence: TGCGCCAGCAGATTAAGTTCAGGATCCGGGGAGCTGTTTTTT. Amino acids: CASRLSSGSGELFF.

This clone was counted a single time. The chain has TRBV9 and TRBJ2-1, with 12 bases lining up with TRBD1. Trimming took 0 bases from V and 7 from J; bases not matched to a gene: 5. This CDR3 spans 16 amino acids. CDR1 and CDR2 (germline): SGDLS, YYNGEE. The DNA for the CDR3 is TGTGCCAGCAGCGTAGTAGGGACAGGGGGCTTGAATGAGCAGTTCTTC. The encoded protein is CASSVVGTGGLNEQFF.

The chain uses TRBV29-1 and TRBJ1-1; TRBD1 might be the D (6 bases). Germline CDR1 and CDR2: SQVTM and ANQGSEA. CDR3 length equals 13 residues. Deletions cut 7 bases from V and 2 bases from J, with 14 bases between. Here the CDR3 reads CSARTAVNTEAFF. The DNA for the CDR3 is TGCAGCGCGAGGACAGCGGTAAACACTGAAGCTTTCTTT.

This rearrangement joins TRBV7-9 to TRBJ1-4; TRBD1 is a possible D gene (6 bases). CDR3 length equals 16 residues. V was cut by 4 bases and J by 7 bases, with 19 bases left in between. CDR1 and CDR2 (germline): SEHNR, FQNEAQ (reference sequence). The CDR3, as DNA: TGTGCCAGCAGCTCAAAGGGGCAGGGGTTGGGTGAAAAACTGTTTTTT. Translating gives CASSSKGQGLGEKLFF.

The chain uses TRBV29-1 and TRBJ1-2; TRBD1 aligns across 10 bases. Germline-derived CDR1 and CDR2 are SQVTM and ANQGSEA. V shed 1 base and J 6 bases; nucleotides not matched to a gene: 2. This CDR3 region has 13 residues. The CDR3 coding sequence is TGCAGCGTTGAAGGCGGGACAGGGGATGGCTACACCTTC. Protein sequence: CSVEGGTGDGYTF.

V and J are TRBV25-1 and TRBJ1-1, with D perhaps TRBD1 (5 bases). Germline lookup yields CDR1 MGHDK and CDR2 SYGVNS. Trimming stripped 1 base from V and 4 bases from J, with 13 bases between. CDR3 length equals 15 residues. CDR3 DNA sequence: TGTGCCAGCAGTGAATGGGGGGAGTACGGCACTGAAGCTTTCTTT. It codes for CASSEWGEYGTEAFF.